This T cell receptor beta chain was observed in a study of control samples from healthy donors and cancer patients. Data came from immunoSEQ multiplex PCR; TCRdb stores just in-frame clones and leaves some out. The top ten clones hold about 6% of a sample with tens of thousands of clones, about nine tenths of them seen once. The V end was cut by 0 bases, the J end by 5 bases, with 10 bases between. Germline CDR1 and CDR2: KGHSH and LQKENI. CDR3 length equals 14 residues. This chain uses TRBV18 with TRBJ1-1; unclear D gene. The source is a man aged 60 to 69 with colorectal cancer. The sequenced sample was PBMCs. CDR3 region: CASSPPPGVTEAFF. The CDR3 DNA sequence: TGTGCCAGCTCACCACCGCCTGGGGTAACTGAAGCTTTCTTT. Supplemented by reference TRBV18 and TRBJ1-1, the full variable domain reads NAGVMQNPRHLVRRRGQEARLRCSPMKGHSHVYWYRQLPEEGLKFMVYLQKENIIDESGMPKERFSAEFPKEGPSILRIQQVVRGDSAAYFCASSPPPGVTEAFFGQGTRLTVV.